This passage covers 17 T cell receptor beta chains from one sample sequenced in a study of cytomegalovirus exposure and HLA in healthy donors. Amplification used 60 Vbeta primers and 13 Jbeta primers. Profiling relied on immunoSEQ multiplex PCR, and the TCRdb table lists in-frame clones only, not all of them. Altogether 150,000 to 250,000 clones are present, roughly 85% being singletons, with the ten largest covering less than 2.5%. The sequenced sample was PBMCs. All receptors derive from a woman aged 50 to 60 in good health and CMV-seronegative.

The chain recombines TRBV9 with TRBJ1-2; 8 positions agree with TRBD1. V lost 4 bases and J lost 4; bases outside the gene matches: 15. This CDR3 is built from 17 residues. CDR1 and CDR2 (germline): SGDLS, YYNGEE. The DNA for the CDR3 is TGTGCCAGCAGCTCTCGACTCCGGACAGGGTCGGCCTATGGCTACACCTTC. This sequence encodes CASSSRLRTGSAYGYTF.

V usage is TRBV2 and J usage is TRBJ1-2; the D gene is possibly TRBD1 (5 bases). CDR1 and CDR2 from the germline V gene are SNHLY and FYNNEI. V was trimmed by 10 bases and J by 1 base, leaving 10 bases between them. This CDR3 comprises 12 residues. The CDR3 coding sequence is TGTGCCACCTCGGGGGGTAACTATGGCTACACCTTC. It codes for CATSGGNYGYTF.

The V and J genes are TRBV14 and TRBJ2-1; the match to TRBD2 covers 8 bases. The V and J ends lost 4 bases and 10 bases, in that order; junction bases with no gene match: 6. CDR1 and CDR2 from the germline V gene are SGHDN and FVKESK. This CDR3 has 13 amino acids. The CDR3 coding sequence is TGTGCCAGCAGCCCCCGGACTAGCCACGAGCAGTTCTTC. Protein: CASSPRTSHEQFF.

The chain joins TRBV15 to TRBJ2-7; 14 nucleotides align to TRBD2. The CDR3 runs 17 residues. Looked up from germline, CDR1 is LNHNV and CDR2 is YYDKDF (reference sequence). V shed 0 bases, J shed 6 bases, and the junction held 7 bases outside the gene matches. CDR3 DNA sequence: TGTGCCACCAGCAGAGATCGGTTGGGACTAGCGGGAGTCGAGCAGTACTTC. It specifies CATSRDRLGLAGVEQYF.

There are a few counts of this clone. The chain is built from TRBV5-4 and TRBJ1-5; possible D gene TRBD1, 6 bases. The CDR3 is 14 amino acids. Germline V gene lookup returns CDR1 SGHNT and CDR2 YYREEE (reference sequence). V dropped 1 base and J dropped 6 bases, with 11 bases sitting between them. The CDR3 DNA reads TGTGCCAGCAGCTTGTTGACAGGCGGTCAGCCCCAGCATTTT. As protein: CASSLLTGGQPQHF.

This sequence joins TRBV27 and TRBJ2-5; D gene ambiguous. V was cut by 3 bases and J by 4 bases, with 18 bases left in between. In germline, CDR1 is MNHEY, CDR2 SMNVEV (reference sequence). The CDR3 has 16 amino acids. Written as DNA, the CDR3 is TGTGCCAGCAGTTTTCGTTTATCCCCCGGCGGAGAGACCCAGTACTTC. Translating it yields CASSFRLSPGGETQYF.

The gene calls are TRBV5-1 and TRBJ1-1, with TRBD1 matching over 10 bases. CDR1 SGHRS and CDR2 YFSETQ come from the germline V gene. V lost 0 bases to trimming and J lost 3 bases; unmatched junction nucleotides: 5. The CDR3 has 16 amino acids. CDR3 sequence reads: CASSLVSGQGYTEAFF. CDR3 DNA sequence: TGCGCCAGCAGCTTGGTATCGGGACAGGGGTACACTGAAGCTTTCTTT.

CDR3 region: CASSLTGGDYGYTF. The CDR3 DNA follows: TGTGCCAGCAGCCTAACAGGGGGCGACTATGGCTACACCTTC. The chain couples TRBV6-1 to TRBJ1-2, with 9 bases aligning to TRBD1. The germline CDR1 and CDR2 sequences are MNHNS and SASEGT. CDR3 length: 14 residues. Trimming took 6 bases from V and 3 from J; bases not matched to a gene: 5.

This clone was recorded a few times. This sequence joins TRBV7-9 and TRBJ2-3; TRBD2 aligns across 9 bases. V dropped 5 bases and J dropped 0; count of bases not matched to a gene: 6. Germline V lookup: CDR1 SEHNR, CDR2 FQNEAQ (reference sequence). This CDR3 is built from 16 residues. The CDR3 here is CASSEASGGSTDTQYF. Here the CDR3 DNA reads TGTGCCAGCAGCGAAGCCAGCGGGGGGAGCACAGATACGCAGTATTTT.

This sequence joins TRBV6-1 and TRBJ2-3, with TRBD2 matching over 15 bases. The J segment lost 2 bases and the V segment lost 4 bases, leaving 7 bases of the junction unmatched. The germline V gene has CDR1 MNHNS and CDR2 SASEGT. CDR3 length: 18 amino acids. The CDR3 spells CASSGGGTSGGPTDTQYF. The CDR3 DNA sequence: TGTGCCAGCAGTGGGGGAGGGACTAGCGGGGGGCCCACAGATACGCAGTATTTT.

The J gene is TRBJ1-1, the V gene TRBV11-2; D unclear. Trimming took off 9 bases at V and 7 bases at J, with 21 bases between the two ends. The germline gives CDR1 SGHAT, CDR2 FQNNGV. The CDR3 has 14 residues. This CDR3 is CASSGPDRFDEAFF. CDR3 bases: TGTGCCAGTAGCGGGCCCGATCGGTTTGATGAAGCTTTCTTT.

J is TRBJ1-2 and V is TRBV6-6; D is unresolved. In germline, CDR1 is MNHNY, CDR2 SVGAGI (reference sequence). The CDR3 extends over 16 amino acids. The V gene lost 0 bases and the J gene lost 0 bases, with 11 bases spanning the gap. CDR3 nucleotides: TGTGCCAGCAGTTACTCGAGGCCGAAAGCTAACTATGGCTACACCTTC. Protein: CASSYSRPKANYGYTF.

The chain links TRBV5-1 to TRBJ1-6; D not resolved. V lost 2 bases, J lost 5 bases, and 11 bases lay in between. Germline CDR1 and CDR2: SGHRS and YFSETQ. This CDR3 comprises 15 residues. CDR3: CASSLRMEDNSPLHF. CDR3 coding DNA: TGCGCCAGCAGCTTAAGAATGGAGGATAATTCACCCCTCCACTTT.

The chain employs TRBV5-1 and TRBJ1-2; a weak D match, TRBD1 (5 bases). With 2 bases removed from V and 4 bases from J, the gap between germline ends came to 12 bases. This CDR3 is built from 14 residues. Germline V gene sequence: CDR1 SGHRS, CDR2 YFSETQ. Written as DNA, the CDR3 is TGCGCCAGCAGCTTTTTCAGGGCTTCCTATGGCTACACCTTC. Protein: CASSFFRASYGYTF. The complete variable domain, with remaining parts taken from reference TRBV5-1 and TRBJ1-2, reads KAGVTQTPRYLIKTRGQQVTLSCSPISGHRSVSWYQQTPGQGLQFLFEYFSETQRNKGNFPGRFSGRQFSNSRSEMNVSTLELGDSALYLCASSFFRASYGYTFGSGTRLTVV.

J is TRBJ2-7 and V is TRBV11-2; TRBD1 matches 7 bases. Germline CDR1 reads SGHAT; CDR2 reads FQNNGV. V lost 7 bases to trimming and J lost 6 bases; unmatched junction nucleotides: 12. The CDR3 length is 14 residues. The CDR3 spells CASTPGGYPGEQYF. The CDR3 region has the DNA TGTGCCAGCACCCCAGGGGGTTACCCTGGCGAGCAGTACTTC.

The chain is built from TRBV15 and TRBJ2-3, with a tentative D call TRBD2 (5 bases). Trimming removed 1 base from V and 4 bases from J, with 9 bases in between. Germline V gene sequence: CDR1 LNHNV, CDR2 YYDKDF (reference sequence). There are 14 residues in the CDR3. This CDR3 is CATSRVAGSDTQYF. The CDR3 DNA reads TGTGCCACCAGCAGAGTCGCGGGCTCAGATACGCAGTATTTT.

The V call is TRBV18, the J call TRBJ2-1; 8 positions agree with TRBD2. The CDR3 has 17 amino acids. Per the germline V gene, CDR1 is KGHSH and CDR2 is LQKENI. The trim removed 3 bases at V and 4 bases at J, leaving 11 bases unmatched. In DNA form, the CDR3 reads TGTGCCAGCTCACCTACGCCGGGACTAGGGAAATACAATGAGCAGTTCTTC. It translates to CASSPTPGLGKYNEQFF.